A selection of T cell receptor beta chains follows, all from one sample in a study of blood T cells in healthy people across ages. TCRdb passed the 5' RACE reads through MiXCR, listing each CDR3 protein once. The profile covers under 2,000,000 distinct CDR3 sequences, with just under 50% appearing a single time and 2% to 2.5% taken by the ten largest. The sequenced sample was blood. The receptors originated from a middle-aged woman in good health. CDR3s include the opening cysteine and the closing phenylalanine or tryptophan. The D gene is left open where the match is weak. Clone size is stated in some rows and not others, as once, few, many or a class when expanded.

size,D,J,V,CDR3,DNA
NA,TRBD2,TRBJ2-5,TRBV4-1,CASSQRKAGHRDEQYF,TGCGCCAGCAGCCAGAGGAAAGCGGGGCATCGAGATGAGCAGTACTTC
NA,TRBD1,TRBJ1-2,TRBV5-1,CASSSEWDRAGYTF,TGCGCCAGCAGCTCCGAGTGGGACAGAGCGGGCTACACCTTC
NA,NA,TRBJ2-1,TRBV7-2,CASSLMWTSYNEQFF,TGTGCCAGCAGCTTAATGTGGACCAGCTACAATGAGCAGTTCTTC
NA,NA,TRBJ2-4,TRBV20-1,CSAWGREAKNIQYF,TGCAGTGCTTGGGGCAGAGAGGCCAAAAACATTCAGTACTTC
once,NA,TRBJ2-7,TRBV20-1,CSARVSAYNEQYF,TGCAGTGCTAGGGTATCGGCTTACAATGAGCAGTACTTC
NA,TRBD1,TRBJ1-2,TRBV12-3/TRBV12-4,CASSWGQGDSYGYTF,TGTGCCAGCAGTTGGGGACAGGGGGACTCCTATGGCTACACCTTC
few,TRBD1,TRBJ2-1,TRBV9,CASSVATGGNEQFF,TGTGCCAGCAGCGTAGCGACAGGGGGCAATGAGCAGTTCTTC
NA,NA,TRBJ2-5,TRBV6-1,CASSEDPAVQETQYF,TGTGCCAGCAGTGAAGATCCGGCAGTCCAAGAGACCCAGTACTTC
NA,TRBD2,TRBJ2-3,TRBV5-1,CASSLRGLAGDRTDTQYF,TGCGCCAGCAGCTTGAGGGGGCTAGCGGGGGACCGCACAGATACGCAGTATTTT
NA,NA,TRBJ2-5,TRBV28,CASSMGGHSGETQYF,TGTGCCAGCAGTATGGGGGGGCATTCAGGAGAGACCCAGTACTTC
NA,TRBD2,TRBJ2-3,TRBV6-2/TRBV6-3,CASGSQGAGVADTQYF,TGTGCCAGCGGCTCGCAAGGAGCGGGGGTCGCAGATACGCAGTATTTT
NA,NA,TRBJ2-1,TRBV3-1,CASSQGHRDPYNEQFF,TGTGCCAGCAGCCAAGGCCACAGGGACCCCTACAATGAGCAGTTCTTC
NA,NA,TRBJ2-3,TRBV28,CASSPRMIGKTDTQYF,TGTGCCAGCAGTCCTCGAATGATTGGGAAGACAGATACGCAGTATTTT
few,NA,TRBJ1-6,TRBV9,CASSVNNSPLHF,TGTGCCAGCAGCGTGAACAATTCACCCCTCCACTTT
NA,NA,TRBJ2-6,TRBV15,CATSRGEGSDSGANVLTF,TGTGCCACCAGCAGAGGCGAGGGCTCTGACTCTGGGGCCAACGTCCTGACTTTC
few,NA,TRBJ2-1,TRBV29-1,CSVELRGVDDEQFF,TGCAGCGTTGAACTCCGAGGGGTGGACGATGAGCAGTTCTTC
once,NA,TRBJ2-1,TRBV5-1,CAGSFRGLGNNEQFF,TGCGCTGGCAGCTTTAGAGGCCTAGGCAACAATGAGCAGTTCTTC
NA,TRBD2,TRBJ2-5,TRBV28,CASSLTDSSGATQYF,TGTGCCAGCAGTTTGACAGACTCTAGCGGGGCGACCCAGTACTTC
few,NA,TRBJ2-5,TRBV7-9,CASSSGGGRIQETQYF,TGTGCCAGCAGTTCAGGCGGGGGCAGGATCCAAGAGACCCAGTACTTC
NA,TRBD1,TRBJ2-5,TRBV29-1,CSVVDRGWETQYF,TGCAGCGTTGTCGACAGGGGTTGGGAGACCCAGTACTTC
NA,NA,TRBJ2-6,TRBV15,CATSRDKGLGANVLTF,TGTGCCACCAGCAGAGATAAAGGCCTCGGGGCCAACGTCCTGACTTTC
few,NA,TRBJ2-7,TRBV7-2,CASSLGLRDYEQYF,TGTGCCAGCAGCTTGGGCCTTAGGGATTACGAGCAGTACTTC
NA,NA,TRBJ2-7,TRBV6-2/TRBV6-3,CASSWLYSYEQYF,TGTGCCAGCAGCTGGCTGTACAGCTACGAGCAGTACTTC
NA,NA,TRBJ2-7,TRBV29-1,CGVEDKTDSYEQYF,TGCGGCGTTGAAGATAAGACTGATTCCTACGAGCAGTACTTC
many,TRBD2,TRBJ2-5,TRBV7-2,CASSLASVAGETQYF,TGTGCCAGCAGCTTAGCTTCGGTAGCGGGAGAGACCCAGTACTTC
NA,TRBD1,TRBJ1-2,TRBV5-1,CASSSSGGDFGGGYTF,TGCGCCAGCAGCTCTTCAGGGGGCGACTTCGGGGGTGGCTACACCTTC
NA,NA,TRBJ2-3,TRBV6-2/TRBV6-3,CASSRTRALVSDTQYF,TGTGCCAGCAGTCGAACAAGGGCACTAGTTTCCGATACGCAGTATTTT
few,NA,TRBJ1-2,TRBV9,CASSVVAGRGYTF,TGTGCCAGCAGCGTAGTGGCAGGGCGAGGCTACACCTTC
many,NA,TRBJ2-5,TRBV29-1,CSVGTDQETQYF,TGCAGCGTCGGGACGGACCAAGAGACCCAGTACTTC
NA,NA,TRBJ2-7,TRBV28,CASSLEILYEQYF,TGTGCCAGCAGTTTAGAGATCCTCTACGAGCAGTACTTC
NA,NA,TRBJ2-1,TRBV29-1,CSALWDTGRYSDYNEQFF,TGCAGCGCCCTATGGGATACGGGGCGCTACTCTGACTACAATGAGCAGTTCTTC
NA,NA,TRBJ2-5,TRBV9,CASSDSKLIQETQYF,TGTGCCAGCTCCGACAGCAAACTAATCCAAGAGACCCAGTACTTC
NA,NA,TRBJ2-7,TRBV7-2,CASSLGWGGGFCCYEQYF,TGTGCCAGCAGCTTAGGTTGGGGCGGGGGCTTCTGTTGCTACGAGCAGTACTTC
NA,NA,TRBJ2-3,TRBV11-2,CASSVPPGDTQYF,TGTGCCAGCAGCGTGCCCCCGGGGGATACGCAGTATTTT
NA,TRBD1,TRBJ1-2,TRBV4-2,CASSPRTGDDYGYTF,TGTGCCAGCAGCCCGAGGACAGGGGATGACTATGGCTACACCTTC
NA,NA,TRBJ2-7,TRBV2,CASSPHDDYEQYF,TGTGCCAGCAGTCCCCACGACGACTACGAGCAGTACTTC
NA,NA,TRBJ2-3,TRBV5-1,CASSLAPGTSSTDTQYF,TGCGCCAGCAGCTTGGCCCCCGGGACATCTAGCACAGATACGCAGTATTTT
NA,TRBD1,TRBJ2-5,TRBV5-1,CASSLPPDRVEETQYF,TGCGCCAGCAGCTTACCTCCCGACAGGGTGGAAGAGACCCAGTACTTC